This T cell receptor beta chain derives from a study of T cell responses to AZD1222 COVID-19 vaccine. This clone was detected only a few times. The CDR3 contains 16 residues. Germline V CDR1 and CDR2: MNHEY, SVGAGI. V lost 0 bases, J lost 5 bases, and 11 bases lay in between. Assay used: immunoSEQ multiplex PCR; TCRdb lists only in-frame clones, some missing. The table lists 150,000 or so clones, 90% to 95% of them singletons, with over 1.1% in the top ten. This receptor was obtained from an adult in good health. The source was peripheral blood, collected on day 0 of AZD1222 vaccination. The chain carries TRBV6-5 and TRBJ1-6, with D perhaps TRBD1 (6 bases). CDR3 sequence reads: CASSYSSTGDNSPLHF. The CDR3 DNA is TGTGCCAGCAGTTACTCATCGACAGGTGATAATTCACCCCTCCACTTT.